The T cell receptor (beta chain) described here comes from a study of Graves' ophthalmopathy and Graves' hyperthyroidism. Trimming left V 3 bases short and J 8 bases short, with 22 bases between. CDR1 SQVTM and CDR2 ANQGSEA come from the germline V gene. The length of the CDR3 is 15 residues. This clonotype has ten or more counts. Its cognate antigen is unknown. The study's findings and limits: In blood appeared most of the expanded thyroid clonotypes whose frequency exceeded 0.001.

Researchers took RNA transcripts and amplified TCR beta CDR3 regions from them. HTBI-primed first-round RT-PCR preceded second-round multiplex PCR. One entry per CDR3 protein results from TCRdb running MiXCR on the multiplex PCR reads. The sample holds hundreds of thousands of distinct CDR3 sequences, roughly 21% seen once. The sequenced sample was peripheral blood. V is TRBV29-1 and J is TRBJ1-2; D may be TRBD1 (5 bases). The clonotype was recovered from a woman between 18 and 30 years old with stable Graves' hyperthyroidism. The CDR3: CSVDIFPGPMRGYTF. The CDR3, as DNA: TGCAGCGTTGACATTTTCCCGGGACCTATGAGGGGCTACACCTTC. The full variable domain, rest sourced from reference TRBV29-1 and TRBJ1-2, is SAVISQKPSRDICQRGTSLTIQCQVDSQVTMMFWYRQQPGQSLTLIATANQGSEATYESGFVIDKFPISRPNLTFSTLTVSNMSPEDSSIYLCSVDIFPGPMRGYTFGSGTRLTVV.